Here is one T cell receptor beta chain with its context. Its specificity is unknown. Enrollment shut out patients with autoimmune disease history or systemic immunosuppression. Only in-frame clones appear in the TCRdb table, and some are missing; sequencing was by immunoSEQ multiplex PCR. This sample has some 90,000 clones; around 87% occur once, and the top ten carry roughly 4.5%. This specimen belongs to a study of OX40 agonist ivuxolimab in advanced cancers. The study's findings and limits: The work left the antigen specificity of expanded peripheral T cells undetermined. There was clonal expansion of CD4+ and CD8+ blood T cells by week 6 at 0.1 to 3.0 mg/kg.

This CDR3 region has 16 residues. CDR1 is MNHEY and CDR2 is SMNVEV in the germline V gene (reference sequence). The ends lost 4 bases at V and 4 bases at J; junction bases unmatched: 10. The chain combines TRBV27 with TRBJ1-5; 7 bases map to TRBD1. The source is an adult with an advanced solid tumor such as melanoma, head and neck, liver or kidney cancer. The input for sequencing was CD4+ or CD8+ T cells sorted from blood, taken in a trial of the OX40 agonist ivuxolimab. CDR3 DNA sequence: TGTGCCAGCAGTTCAAAAATCGCGACAGGGAATCAGCCCCAGCATTTT. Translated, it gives CASSSKIATGNQPQHF.